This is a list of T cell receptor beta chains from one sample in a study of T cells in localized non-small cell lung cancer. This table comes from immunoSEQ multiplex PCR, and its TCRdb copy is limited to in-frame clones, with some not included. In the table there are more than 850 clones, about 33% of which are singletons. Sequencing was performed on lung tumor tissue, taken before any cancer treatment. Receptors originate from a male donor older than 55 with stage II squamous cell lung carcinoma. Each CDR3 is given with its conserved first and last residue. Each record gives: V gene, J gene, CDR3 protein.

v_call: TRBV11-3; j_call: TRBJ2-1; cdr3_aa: CASSPKERTSGRENEQFF
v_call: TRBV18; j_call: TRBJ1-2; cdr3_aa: CASSPEVQANYGYTF
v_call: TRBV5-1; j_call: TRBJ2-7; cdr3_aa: CASSLAIQGSYEQYF
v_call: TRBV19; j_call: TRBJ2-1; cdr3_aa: CASSAARGNEQFF
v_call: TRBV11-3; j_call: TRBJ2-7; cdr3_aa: CASSLVRQGPYEQYF
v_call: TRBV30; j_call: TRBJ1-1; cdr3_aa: CAWSLNPGAFF
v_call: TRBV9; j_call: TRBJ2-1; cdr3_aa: CASSVTPSGGDNEQFF
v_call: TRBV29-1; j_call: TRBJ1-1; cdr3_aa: CSGSLGHDTEAFF
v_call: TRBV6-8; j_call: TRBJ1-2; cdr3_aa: CASSSTGVGGYTF
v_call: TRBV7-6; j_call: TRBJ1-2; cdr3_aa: CASSPRADRSLGGYTF
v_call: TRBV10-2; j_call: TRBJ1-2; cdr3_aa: CASSETVYGYTF
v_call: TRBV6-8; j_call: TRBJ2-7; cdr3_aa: CASSYDGTYEQYF
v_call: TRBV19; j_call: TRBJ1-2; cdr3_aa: CASSMPREGRMGYTF
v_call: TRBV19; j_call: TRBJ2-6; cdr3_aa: CASTSSHRAVSSGANVLTF
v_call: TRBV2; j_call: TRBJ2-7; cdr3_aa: CASSDGGTAYEQYF
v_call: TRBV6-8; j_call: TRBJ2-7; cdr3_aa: CASSASGTGFEQYF
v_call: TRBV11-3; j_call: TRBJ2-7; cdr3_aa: CASSLAETDPYEQYF
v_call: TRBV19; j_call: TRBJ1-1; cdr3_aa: CASSGLPPENTEAFF
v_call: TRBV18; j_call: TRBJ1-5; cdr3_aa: CASQGMSNQPQHF
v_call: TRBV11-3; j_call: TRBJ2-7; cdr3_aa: CASSLGALSYEQYF
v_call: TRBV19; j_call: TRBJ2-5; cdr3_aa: CASSPNARETQYF
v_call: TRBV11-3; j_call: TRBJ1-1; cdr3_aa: CASSPGLFGTEAFF
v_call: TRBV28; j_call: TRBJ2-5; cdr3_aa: CASNIGSRLETQYF
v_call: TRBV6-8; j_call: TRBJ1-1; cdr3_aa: CASSSRGQNTEAFF
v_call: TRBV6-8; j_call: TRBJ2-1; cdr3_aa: CASSVSGLAGEREQFF
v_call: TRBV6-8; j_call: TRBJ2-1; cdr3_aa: CASSYPGSRGGNEQFF
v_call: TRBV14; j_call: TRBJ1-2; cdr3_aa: CASSQGSQRGYTF
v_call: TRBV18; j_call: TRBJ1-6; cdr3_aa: CASSPGLRNSPLHF
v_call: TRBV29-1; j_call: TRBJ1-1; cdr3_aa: CSVEVGQGGRTEAFF
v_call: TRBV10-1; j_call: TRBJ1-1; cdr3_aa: CASSESGRSNTEAFF
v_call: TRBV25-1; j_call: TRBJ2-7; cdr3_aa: CASRDRHSYEQYF
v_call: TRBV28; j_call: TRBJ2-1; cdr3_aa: CASSPSYNEQFF
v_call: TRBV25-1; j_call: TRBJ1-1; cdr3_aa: CASSEWGTYTEAFF
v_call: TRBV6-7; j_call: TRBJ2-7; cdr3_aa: CASSEGWIYEQYF
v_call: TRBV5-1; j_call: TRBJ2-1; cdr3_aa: CASSGGLAGGLEQFF
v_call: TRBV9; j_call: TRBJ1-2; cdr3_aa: CASSVAGGNYGYTF
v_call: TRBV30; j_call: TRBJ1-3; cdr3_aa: CAWTHRGRASGNTIYF
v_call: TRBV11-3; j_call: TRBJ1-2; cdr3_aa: CASSPILGGTGGVTF
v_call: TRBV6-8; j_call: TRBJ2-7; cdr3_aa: CASSYSRWGGLEQYF
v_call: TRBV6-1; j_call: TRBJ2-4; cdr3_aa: CASSEGTLGRAKNIQYF
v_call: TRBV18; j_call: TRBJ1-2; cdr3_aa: CASSPSGQGYGYTF
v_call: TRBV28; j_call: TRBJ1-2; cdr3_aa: CASAPHQGPGYTF
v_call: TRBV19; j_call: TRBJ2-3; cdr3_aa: CASSGLAGGFRTDTQYF
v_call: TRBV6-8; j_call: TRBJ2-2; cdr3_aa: CASSFRTGSGELFF